Below are 18 T cell receptor beta chains sequenced from a single sample in a study of cytomegalovirus exposure and HLA in healthy donors. 60 Vbeta and 13 Jbeta primers were used in PCR. Measured with immunoSEQ multiplex PCR; TCRdb has only the in-frame clones, and not every one. In the table there are about 120,000 clones, 78% of which are singletons. Material: PBMCs. These TCRs come from a woman aged 30 to 39 in good health and CMV-seronegative.

The chain has TRBV27 and TRBJ1-6; D is unclear. The V end was cut by 3 bases, the J end by 10 bases, with 13 bases between. The CDR3 extends over 14 amino acids. The V gene's germline CDR1 is MNHEY and CDR2 SMNVEV (reference sequence). CDR3 nucleotide sequence: TGTGCCAGCAGTTTTAAGGAGAGAAGGTCACCCCTCCACTTT. Its protein product is CASSFKERRSPLHF.

V is TRBV19 and J is TRBJ1-1; D is undetermined. There are 13 residues in the CDR3. Germline-derived CDR1 and CDR2 are LNHDA and SQIVND (reference sequence). V gave up 7 bases and J gave up 4 bases, with 13 bases separating them. The CDR3 region is CASTNSFLTEAFF. The CDR3 DNA reads TGTGCCAGTACGAACAGCTTCCTCACTGAAGCTTTCTTT.

This chain joins TRBV11-3 and TRBJ1-1, with 8 bases that match TRBD1. Germline-derived CDR1 and CDR2 are SGHNT and YENEEA. The trim removed 6 bases at V and 1 base at J, leaving 7 bases unmatched. The CDR3 has 15 amino acids. CDR3 coding DNA: TGTGCCAGCAGTTCCTCCGGGACAGGGAACACTGAAGCTTTCTTT. As protein: CASSSSGTGNTEAFF.

The CDR3 DNA follows: TGTGCCAGCAGCTTAGCTACTAGCAGCAATGAGCAGTTCTTC. It encodes CASSLATSSNEQFF. The chain carries TRBV7-2 and TRBJ2-1, with a tentative D call TRBD2 (6 bases). V dropped 0 bases and J dropped 6 bases, with 9 bases sitting between them. Germline V gives CDR1 SGHTA, CDR2 FQGNSA. The CDR3 loop spans 14 amino acids.

The chain couples TRBV5-1 to TRBJ2-2, with 10 nucleotides matching TRBD2. After removal of 0 bases from V and 5 bases from J, the junction contained 10 bases not matched to a gene. Germline loops: CDR1 SGHRS, CDR2 YFSETQ. CDR3 length: 18 residues. The CDR3 DNA reads as TGCGCCAGCAGCTTGGGCCTAGCGGGGGCCAAGGGAACCGGGGAGCTGTTTTTT. Encoded protein: CASSLGLAGAKGTGELFF. Complete variable domain (other parts from reference TRBV5-1 and TRBJ2-2): KAGVTQTPRYLIKTRGQQVTLSCSPISGHRSVSWYQQTPGQGLQFLFEYFSETQRNKGNFPGRFSGRQFSNSRSEMNVSTLELGDSALYLCASSLGLAGAKGTGELFFGEGSRLTVL.

This chain uses TRBV15 with TRBJ1-4, with 7 bases lining up with TRBD1. V trimming: 8 bases; J trimming: 8 bases; junction bases outside the gene matches: 8. The length of the CDR3 is 13 residues. Germline lookup yields CDR1 LNHNV and CDR2 YYDKDF (reference sequence). DNA of the CDR3: TGTGCCACCGAGGACAGGCCTAGAGAAAAACTGTTTTTT. Amino acid sequence: CATEDRPREKLFF.

This clone was detected once. The chain links TRBV6-5 to TRBJ2-7, with 9 bases lining up with TRBD1. The CDR3 contains 14 residues. The germline V gene has CDR1 MNHEY and CDR2 SVGAGI. V shed 6 bases, J shed 5 bases, and the junction held 8 bases outside the gene matches. CDR3 sequence (DNA): TGTGCCAGCAGCAGGGACAGGGTAACAAACGAGCAGTACTTC. Protein: CASSRDRVTNEQYF.

The chain is built from TRBV6-5 and TRBJ2-4; 10 positions agree with TRBD2. The germline V gene encodes CDR1 MNHEY and CDR2 SVGAGI. CDR3 length equals 16 residues. The V segment lost 4 bases and the J segment 3 bases; nucleotides outside the gene matches: 6. CDR3 region: CASSFLAGVGKNIQYF. In nucleotides, the CDR3 is TGTGCCAGCAGTTTTCTAGCGGGAGTTGGCAAAAACATTCAGTACTTC.

CDR3 in DNA: TGTGCCACCAGCAGGGGACAGGGGTTATGGAATGAGCAGTTCTTC. Amino acids: CATSRGQGLWNEQFF. The chain recombines TRBV15 with TRBJ2-1, with 10 bases lining up with TRBD1. CDR3 size: 15 residues. Losses at the gene ends were 3 bases for V and 7 bases for J; bases not matched to a gene: 6. Per germline, CDR1 LNHNV and CDR2 YYDKDF (reference sequence).

The V gene is TRBV2, the J gene TRBJ2-1, with TRBD2 matching over 10 bases. The germline gives CDR1 SNHLY, CDR2 FYNNEI. Unmatched junction bases numbered 4, after V lost 3 bases and J lost 8 bases. CDR3 size: 14 residues. The CDR3 region is CASSDWTSGHEQFF. CDR3 nucleotides: TGTGCCAGCAGTGATTGGACTAGCGGACATGAGCAGTTCTTC.

The gene calls are TRBV6-6 and TRBJ1-1; possibly TRBD1 for D (6 bases). Germline values: CDR1 MNHNY, CDR2 SVGAGI (reference sequence). This CDR3 is 11 amino acids long. Trimming pared 6 bases from V and 10 bases from J, leaving 12 bases between. DNA for the CDR3: TGTGCCAGCAGCTACCAAGGGGGAGCTTTCTTT. Its protein is CASSYQGGAFF.

This chain links TRBV6-5 with TRBJ2-2; D is perhaps TRBD1 (6 bases). CDR3 length equals 14 residues. V lost 0 bases, J lost 6 bases, and 8 bases lay in between. Germline CDR1 and CDR2: MNHEY and SVGAGI. The CDR3 spells CASSYSQGPGELFF. CDR3 nucleotide sequence: TGTGCCAGCAGTTACTCGCAGGGGCCCGGGGAGCTGTTTTTT.

This clone has only a few counts. CDR3 DNA sequence: TGTGCCAGCAGCCGAACTCCGGGGTACCAAGAGACCCAGTACTTC. Amino acid sequence: CASSRTPGYQETQYF. The chain employs TRBV5-4 and TRBJ2-5; a weak D match, TRBD2 (5 bases). The V gene lost 4 bases and the J gene lost 0 bases, with 13 bases spanning the gap. The CDR3 length is 15 residues. Germline V gene lookup returns CDR1 SGHNT and CDR2 YYREEE (reference sequence).

Here the CDR3 DNA reads TGTGCCAGCAGCGTAGGTAACGGGGGAGCCTACGAGCAGTACTTC. Translation gives CASSVGNGGAYEQYF. The chain employs TRBV9 and TRBJ2-7, with D possibly matching TRBD2 (6 bases). The germline CDR1 and CDR2 sequences are SGDLS and YYNGEE. Trimming took off 0 bases at V and 2 bases at J, with 12 bases between the two ends. The CDR3 is 15 residues long. The full variable domain, in which reference TRBV9 and TRBJ2-7 provide the parts outside the CDR3, is DSGVTQTPKHLITATGQRVTLRCSPRSGDLSVYWYQQSLDQGLQFLIQYYNGEERAKGNILERFSAQQFPDLHSELNLSSLELGDSALYFCASSVGNGGAYEQYFGPGTRLTVT.

The chain couples TRBV6-5 to TRBJ1-1, with D maybe TRBD1 (5 bases). V lost 6 bases to trimming and J lost 1 base, with 12 bases between them. The germline CDR1 and CDR2 sequences are MNHEY and SVGAGI. The CDR3 consists of 14 residues. This CDR3 is CASRLGLANTEAFF. In nucleotides, the CDR3 is TGTGCCAGCAGGTTGGGGCTGGCGAACACTGAAGCTTTCTTT.

The chain carries TRBV2 and TRBJ1-5; perhaps TRBD1 as D (5 bases). With 8 bases removed from V and 0 bases from J, the gap between germline ends came to 14 bases. Germline V gene lookup returns CDR1 SNHLY and CDR2 FYNNEI. There are 15 residues in the CDR3. The CDR3 nucleotides are TGTGCCAGCTCCCCAGGGAAATCTAGCAATCAGCCCCAGCATTTT. As protein: CASSPGKSSNQPQHF.

The chain is built from TRBV18 and TRBJ2-3; tentatively, D is TRBD2 (5 bases). The CDR3 is 16 amino acids. Trimming took off 3 bases at V and 8 bases at J, with 21 bases between the two ends. Germline assignment: CDR1 KGHSH and CDR2 LQKENI. CDR3 sequence reads: CASSPGGFAYEGTQYF. The DNA of the CDR3 is TGTGCCAGCTCACCTGGAGGATTCGCGTACGAAGGTACGCAGTATTTT.

J is TRBJ1-6 and V is TRBV7-6; 9 nucleotides line up with TRBD1. The CDR3 has 18 residues. CDR1 is SGHVS and CDR2 is FNYEAQ in the germline V gene. V lost 2 bases, J lost 8 bases, and 13 bases stayed unmatched. As DNA, the CDR3 is TGTGCCAGCAGCTTACCCCCCGCAGGACAGGGGCTCCATTCACCCCTCCACTTT. Residues: CASSLPPAGQGLHSPLHF.